This T cell receptor beta chain appears in the sequencing data of a study of shared clonotypes between healthy human individuals. About the research overall: Donors were a couple of women and a few men aged 18 to 49. Findings and caveats of the study: Naive subsets usually exceeded memory subsets in estimated richness.

With V trimmed by 3 bases and J by 1 base, 3 bases remained unmatched. The CDR3 extends over 16 amino acids. Germline V gives CDR1 KGHSH, CDR2 LQKENI. For this clone: The antigen is unknown. Other DNA variants within this sample encode the same CDR3.

Genomic DNA belonging to each subset was distributed in equal measure over several immunoSEQ plates. Repertoires were generated with immunoSEQ multiplex PCR, while TCRdb's copy carries only in-frame clones and drops some. The sample lists 2,500,000 or so clones; 85% to 95% were seen once. All donors were healthy HIV-negative adults lacking recent acute infections or vaccinations. The source of this sequence is a young man in good health. Some clones in this sample may be carry-over from other donors' samples. Sequencing used naive CD4+ T cells from PBMCs. Subset here: CD45RA+ positively selected. The chain combines TRBV18 with TRBJ2-2; the match to TRBD2 covers 9 bases. The CDR3 DNA reads TGTGCCAGCTCACCCAGACTAGCGGTGAACACCGGGGAGCTGTTTTTT. It translates to CASSPRLAVNTGELFF.